This T cell receptor beta chain originates from a study of shared clonotypes between healthy human individuals. Study-level results: Sampling was confined to blood; repertoires within tissues likely differ.

As to this clone: The target antigen is unknown.

None of the donors, who were healthy HIV-negative adults, had recently had acute infections or vaccinations. Every donor, a Caucasian adult, lived in Nashville, Tennessee. This CDR3 spans 18 amino acids. CDR1 is LNHDA and CDR2 is SQIVND in the germline V gene (reference sequence). The junction had 13 bases not matched to a gene; V was cut back by 3 bases and J by 3 bases. Every subset's genomic DNA went evenly onto several immunoSEQ plates. The assay was immunoSEQ multiplex PCR, and TCRdb's table has in-frame clones only and misses some. There are a few hundred thousand clones in the sample; around 81% occur only once, and about 12% lies in the top ten.

This chain connects TRBV19 to TRBJ1-5, with 8 bases identical to TRBD1. The source material was PBMCs. The TCR was taken from a middle-aged woman in good health. Some clones in this sample may be carry-over from other donors' samples. The CDR3 nucleotides are TGTGCCAGTAGTATTTATTTGTTCCGGGACAGGACCAATCAGCCCCAGCATTTT. Translation: CASSIYLFRDRTNQPQHF. Full variable domain (missing parts from reference TRBV19 and TRBJ1-5): DGGITQSPKYLFRKEGQNVTLSCEQNLNHDAMYWYRQDPGQGLRLIYYSQIVNDFQKGDIAEGYSVSREKKESFPLTVTSAQKNPTAFYLCASSIYLFRDRTNQPQHFGDGTRLSIL.